One and the same sample provided the 11 T cell receptor beta chains below, sequenced in a study of OX40 agonist ivuxolimab in advanced cancers. Generated by immunoSEQ multiplex PCR, the TCRdb table keeps only in-frame clones and is missing some. The table shows 40,000 to 50,000 clones, with about 80% occurring only once. The starting material was CD4+ or CD8+ T cells sorted from blood, obtained in a trial of the OX40 agonist ivuxolimab. The receptors were gathered from an adult with an advanced solid tumor such as melanoma, head and neck, liver or kidney cancer.

This clone is classed as medium-sized. The chain links TRBV27 to TRBJ1-2; 8 bases match TRBD1. From germline, CDR1 is MNHEY and CDR2 SMNVEV (reference sequence). With 4 bases clipped from V and 4 bases from J, the junction kept 2 bases outside the gene matches. CDR3 length equals 13 residues. The CDR3 DNA follows: TGTGCCAGCAGTTACAGGGGGGCCTATGGCTACACCTTC. Its protein is CASSYRGAYGYTF.

The chain links TRBV4-1 to TRBJ1-1, with 9 positions matching TRBD1. Germline V gives CDR1 MGHRA, CDR2 YSYEKL. This CDR3 is 15 amino acids long. V was pared by 4 bases and J by 7 bases, with 10 bases of the junction left unmatched. Here the CDR3 reads CASSRPGQGSGEAFF. The CDR3 DNA is TGCGCCAGCAGCCGCCCGGGACAGGGTAGCGGTGAAGCTTTCTTT.

The chain uses TRBV11-2 and TRBJ1-1; D is uncertain. Trimming stripped 5 bases from V and 9 bases from J, with 16 bases between. The length of the CDR3 is 13 residues. CDR1 SGHAT and CDR2 FQNNGV come from the germline V gene. The CDR3 loop is CASSQWEMEKAFF. The CDR3 nucleotides are TGTGCCAGCAGCCAATGGGAAATGGAAAAAGCTTTCTTT.

The V and J genes are TRBV5-4 and TRBJ2-3; D is perhaps TRBD1 (6 bases). CDR1 and CDR2 from the germline V gene are SGHNT and YYREEE (reference sequence). This CDR3 region has 14 residues. V was clipped by 3 bases and J by 3 bases, with 11 bases between them. The CDR3 reads CASSWGPATDTQYF. CDR3 coding DNA: TGTGCCAGCAGCTGGGGGCCTGCTACAGATACGCAGTATTTT.

J is TRBJ2-7 and V is TRBV7-8, with 12 bases fitting TRBD2. CDR1 is SGHVS and CDR2 is FQNEAQ in the germline V gene. Losses at the gene ends were 10 bases for V and 4 bases for J; bases not matched to a gene: 17. The CDR3 consists of 17 residues. The CDR3 nucleotides are TGTGCCACTCAACGGACTAGCGGGACGGCGGCCACATACGAGCAGTACTTC. It translates to CATQRTSGTAATYEQYF.

On this clone: Different DNA sequences within this sample yield the same CDR3. The chain is built from TRBV6-5 and TRBJ1-1, with TRBD1 matching 7 bases. V was pared by 5 bases and J by 0 bases, with 3 bases of the junction left unmatched. The CDR3 spans 14 residues. Germline V gene lookup returns CDR1 MNHEY and CDR2 SVGAGI. CDR3 coding DNA: TGTGCCAGCAGTAAACAGGGGATGAACACTGAAGCTTTCTTT. Its protein product is CASSKQGMNTEAFF.

The rearrangement joins TRBV2 to TRBJ1-4, with 8 bases matching TRBD1. CDR1 and CDR2 from the germline V gene are SNHLY and FYNNEI. With V trimmed by 5 bases and J by 5 bases, 10 bases remained unmatched. The CDR3 sequence is 16 residues long. The CDR3 spells CASSRDRPTDNEKLFF. In DNA, the CDR3 is TGTGCCAGCAGTAGGGACAGGCCGACGGACAATGAAAAACTGTTTTTT.

The DNA of the CDR3 is TGTGCCAGCACAGAGGGGGCCCGGGAAAAACTGTTTTTT. Protein sequence: CASTEGAREKLFF. The chain joins TRBV6-1 to TRBJ1-4, with 7 bases identical to TRBD1. Germline V gives CDR1 MNHNS, CDR2 SASEGT. The CDR3 consists of 13 residues. Trimming cost V 7 bases and J 8 bases; bases outside gene matches: 7.

This sequence joins TRBV7-2 and TRBJ1-2; the D gene is possibly TRBD1 (5 bases). Between the trimmed V and J ends, which lost 3 bases and 5 bases, there was a span of 16 bases. In germline, CDR1 is SGHTA, CDR2 FQGNSA. The length of the CDR3 is 15 residues. As DNA, the CDR3 is TGTGCCAGCAGCTTTGGAACAATGGAGGGGTATGGCTACACCTTC. Protein product: CASSFGTMEGYGYTF.

This chain uses TRBV19 with TRBJ1-2, with D hard to call. Germline values: CDR1 LNHDA, CDR2 SQIVND (reference sequence). V was shortened by 6 bases and J by 0 bases, with 8 bases between the two germline ends. This CDR3 is built from 13 residues. The CDR3 sequence: CASSQTANYGYTF. The CDR3 bases are TGTGCCAGTAGCCAAACAGCTAACTATGGCTACACCTTC.

V is TRBV14 and J is TRBJ2-2; 8 bases match TRBD1. The CDR3 covers 16 residues. Germline CDR1 SGHDN, CDR2 FVKESK. J was trimmed by 6 bases and V by 5 bases; bases with no gene match: 11. In DNA, the CDR3 is TGTGCCAGCAGCTCACAGGGACAGGTGGTGGCCGGGGAGCTGTTTTTT. Amino acid sequence: CASSSQGQVVAGELFF. Full variable domain (outside the CDR3, taken from reference TRBV14 and TRBJ2-2): EAGVTQFPSHSVIEKGQTVTLRCDPISGHDNLYWYRRVMGKEIKFLLHFVKESKQDESGMPNNRFLAERTGGTYSTLKVQPAELEDSGVYFCASSSQGQVVAGELFFGEGSRLTVL.